Included here is one T cell receptor (beta chain) sequence, with context. Its antigen has not been determined. No base-level quality is on record; no much larger clone is a single base apart. This specimen's time point label, interpreted: baseline, week 1 (first vaccination visit). According to the study, the label for this sample's treatment or condition signals: pre-vaccination baseline after standard-of-care therapy. All donors had newly diagnosed IDH1-mutant astrocytomas of WHO grade 3 or 4 that showed loss of nuclear ATRX. The samples were drawn from NOA16, a multicentre, single-arm, open-label phase I trial in Germany that tested a mutant IDH1 peptide vaccine in humans for the first time. Blood drawn at visit V03 was used as the baseline sample for immunogenicity testing. Genomic DNA for TCRB sequencing was isolated from EDTA blood with the DNeasy Blood and Tissue Kit. The data are from a study of a mutant IDH1 vaccine in newly diagnosed glioma (dated by TCRdb to the early 2020s). Background on the whole study: Of the approximately 30 treated patients, around 62% were male and 37.5% were female, and the mean age was 40.4 years. Longitudinal TCRB deep sequencing was done for 25 to 30 treated patients, wherever samples were available for exploratory analyses. Before enrollment, patients had received standard therapy of radiotherapy alone, temozolomide alone, or radiochemotherapy with temozolomide; most received the combination. Six visits were used for peripheral blood collection: V03 (baseline), V05, V07, V10, V12 and V13.

Library preparation was by the immunoSEQ multiplex PCR assay. Rearranged TCR beta chain sequences were amplified using the hsTCRB Kit according to the manufacturer's protocol. An Illumina MiSeq was used to sequence the TCRB libraries. In the authors' own workflow: Demultiplexing, trimming and gene mapping were performed with the kit vendor's proprietary platform. Imported from immuneACCESS, the table was reduced by TCRdb to in-frame sequences with V and J called. These copies leave out some clones; in studies compared against another copy, an unresolved V gene accounts for under half, and the cause of the remainder is not known. The V and J calls and clone size come from that table; D and trimming were worked out from the DNA. The sample has around 37,000 clones on record, around 80% of them singletons. Of the sample, approximately 9.9% falls within the top ten clones. Trimming at the junction amounts to 4 bases on V and 8 bases on J, and the germline ends lie 11 bases apart. The CDR3 spans 13 residues, from the cysteine through the phenylalanine. Here the CDR3 DNA is all that survives: 39 bases in frame from base 1. CDR1 and CDR2 were assigned from the germline V gene as LGHNA and YNFKEQ.

Summary of the overall study and its limitations: Immune responses induced by the vaccine were seen in over 80% of patients across multiple MHC alleles. According to the authors, sample limitations meant that analyses of patient blood samples could not be reproduced. Pseudoprogression seemed to be unrelated to changes in the top peripheral T cell clonotypes found by TCRB sequencing. Availability determined which PBMC samples were chosen for TCRB deep sequencing.

The TCR was taken from a man aged 35-49 years with glioma. Some clones in this sample may be carry-over from other donors' samples. This specimen was PBMCs, taken from a glioma patient treated with radiotherapy, temozolomide or both. The sequence links TRBV4-2 to TRBJ1-4, with no D gene named confidently. The nucleotide sequence is TGTGCCAGCAGCCTTTTGGGGAACGAAAAACTGTTTTTT. Its protein reads: CASSLLGNEKLFF.